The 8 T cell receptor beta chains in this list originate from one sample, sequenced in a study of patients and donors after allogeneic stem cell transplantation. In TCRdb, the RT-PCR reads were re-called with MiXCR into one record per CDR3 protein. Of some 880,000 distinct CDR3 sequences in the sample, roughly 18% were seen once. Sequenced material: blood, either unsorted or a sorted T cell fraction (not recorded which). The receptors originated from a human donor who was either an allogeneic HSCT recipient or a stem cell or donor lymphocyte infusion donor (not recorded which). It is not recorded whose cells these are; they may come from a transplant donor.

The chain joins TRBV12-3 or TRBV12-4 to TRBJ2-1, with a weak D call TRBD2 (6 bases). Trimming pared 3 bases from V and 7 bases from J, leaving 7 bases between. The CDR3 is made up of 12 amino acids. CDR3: CASSFRENEQFF. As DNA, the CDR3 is TGTGCCAGCAGTTTTCGGGAGAATGAGCAGTTCTTC.

The CDR3 DNA is TGTGCCAGCAGTTTTGAACAGGGGCGGAATGGCTACACCTTC. Translated, it gives CASSFEQGRNGYTF. The gene calls are TRBV12-3 or TRBV12-4 and TRBJ1-2; 7 nucleotides agree with TRBD1. This CDR3 region has 14 residues. Trimming removed 3 bases from V and 6 bases from J; junction bases left unmatched: 7.

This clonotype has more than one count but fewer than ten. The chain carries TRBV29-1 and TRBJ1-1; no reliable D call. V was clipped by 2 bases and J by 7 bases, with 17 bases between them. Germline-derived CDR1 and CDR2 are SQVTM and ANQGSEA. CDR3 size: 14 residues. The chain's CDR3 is CSVELGIRRNEAFF. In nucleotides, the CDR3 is TGCAGCGTTGAATTGGGGATACGACGGAATGAAGCTTTCTTT.

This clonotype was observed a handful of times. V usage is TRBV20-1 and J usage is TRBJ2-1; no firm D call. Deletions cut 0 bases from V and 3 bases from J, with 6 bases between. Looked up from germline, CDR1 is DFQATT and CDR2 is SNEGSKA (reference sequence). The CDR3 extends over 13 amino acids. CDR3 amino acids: CSAREANYNEQFF. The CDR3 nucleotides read TGCAGTGCTAGAGAGGCTAACTACAATGAGCAGTTCTTC.

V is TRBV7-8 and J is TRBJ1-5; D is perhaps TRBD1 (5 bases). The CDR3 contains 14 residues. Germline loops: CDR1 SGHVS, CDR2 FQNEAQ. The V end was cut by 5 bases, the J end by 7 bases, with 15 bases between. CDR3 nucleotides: TGTGCCAGCAGCGTGGGACCGTTTGAGCAGCCCCAGCATTTT. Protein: CASSVGPFEQPQHF.

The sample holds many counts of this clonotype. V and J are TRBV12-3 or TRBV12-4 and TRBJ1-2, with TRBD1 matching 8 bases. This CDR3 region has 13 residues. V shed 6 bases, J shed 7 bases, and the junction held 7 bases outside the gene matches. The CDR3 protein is CASSLRTGFGYTF. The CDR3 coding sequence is TGTGCCAGCAGCCTCCGGACAGGGTTTGGCTACACCTTC.

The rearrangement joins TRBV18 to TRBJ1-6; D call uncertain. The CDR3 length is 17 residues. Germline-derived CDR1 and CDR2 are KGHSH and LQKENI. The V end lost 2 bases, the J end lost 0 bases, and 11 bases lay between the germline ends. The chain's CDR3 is CASSPLGRSSYNSPLHF. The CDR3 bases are TGTGCCAGCTCACCATTGGGTAGGAGCTCCTATAATTCACCCCTCCACTTT.

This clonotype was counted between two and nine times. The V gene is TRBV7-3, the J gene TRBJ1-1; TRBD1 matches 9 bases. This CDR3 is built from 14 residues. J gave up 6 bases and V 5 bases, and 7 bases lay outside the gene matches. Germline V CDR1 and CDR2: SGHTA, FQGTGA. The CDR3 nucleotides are TGTGCCAGCAGCCTCGACAGGGGGTCGTCTGAAGCTTTCTTT. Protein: CASSLDRGSSEAFF.